One and the same sample provided the 21 T cell receptor beta chains below, sequenced in a study of response to subunit inactivated influenza vaccine. TCRdb fed the RT-PCR reads into MiXCR, producing one record per CDR3 protein. The profile shows over 750,000 distinct CDR3 sequences, approximately 21% of them singletons. Sample: PBMCs from blood, taken around 5 days after vaccination. Source of these receptors: a man aged 45-65 years who received an inactivated influenza vaccine.

This clonotype has more than one count but fewer than ten. This chain links TRBV30 with TRBJ2-1; 7 bases map to TRBD2. The CDR3 runs to 14 residues. J gave up 3 bases and V 1 base, and 3 bases lay outside the gene matches. In germline, CDR1 is GTSNPN, CDR2 SVGIG (reference sequence). CDR3 residues: CAWSGLALYNEQFF. In DNA form, the CDR3 reads TGTGCCTGGAGTGGACTAGCCCTCTACAATGAGCAGTTCTTC.

V gene TRBV12-3 or TRBV12-4 combines with J gene TRBJ2-2; D might be TRBD1 (6 bases). The V end was cut by 8 bases, the J end by 4 bases, with 17 bases between. The CDR3 has 15 amino acids. The CDR3 DNA reads TGTGCCAGCGGGGGAGAACAGGGTTCCACCGGGGAGCTGTTTTTT. It encodes CASGGEQGSTGELFF.

This chain uses TRBV10-3 with TRBJ2-2, with 7 bases that match TRBD2. V lost 10 bases and J lost 4; bases outside the gene matches: 6. In germline, CDR1 is ENHRY, CDR2 SYGVKD. This CDR3 is built from 13 residues. CDR3 protein: CATRLAATGELFF. The CDR3 DNA follows: TGTGCCACCCGACTAGCAGCCACCGGGGAGCTGTTTTTT.

This clonotype was found many times. The chain carries TRBV11-2 and TRBJ2-7, with 8 bases matching TRBD2. Trimming cost V 1 base and J 1 base; bases outside gene matches: 12. Germline V lookup: CDR1 SGHAT, CDR2 FQNNGV. This CDR3 is built from 18 residues. The CDR3 protein is CASSLVWGRTSRSYEQYF. As DNA, the CDR3 is TGTGCCAGCAGCTTAGTATGGGGGAGGACTAGCAGATCCTACGAGCAGTACTTC.

This chain connects TRBV30 to TRBJ1-6; 8 bases fit TRBD1. Looked up from germline, CDR1 is GTSNPN and CDR2 is SVGIG (reference sequence). The V segment lost 2 bases and the J segment 8 bases; nucleotides outside the gene matches: 8. The CDR3 is 15 residues long. DNA of the CDR3: TGTGCCTGGAGTAAAGGGCAGGGACAGGATTCACCCCTCCACTTT. It yields the protein CAWSKGQGQDSPLHF.

The gene calls are TRBV12-3 or TRBV12-4 and TRBJ1-4; TRBD1 aligns across 7 bases. The CDR3 runs to 14 residues. Trimming removed 6 bases from V and 4 bases from J; junction bases left unmatched: 5. The CDR3 sequence is CASSQTGINEKLFF. CDR3 nucleotide sequence: TGTGCCAGCAGCCAGACAGGGATTAATGAAAAACTGTTTTTT.

The chain employs TRBV21-1 and TRBJ2-7; TRBD1 is taken as the D call from the table, unchecked against the DNA. TRBV21-1 is shown as a pseudogene. CDR3 length: 19 residues. CDR3 amino acids: CASSKDYRGGEPHNYEQYF. CDR3 coding DNA: TGTGCCAGCAGCAAAGACTATCGTGGGGGAGAACCACACAACTACGAGCAGTACTTC.

This clonotype has just a few counts. The genes are TRBV4-2 and TRBJ1-5; no clear D gene. This CDR3 is 15 amino acids long. Germline CDR1 is LGHNA and CDR2 is YNFKEQ. V was shortened by 0 bases and J by 7 bases, with 13 bases between the two germline ends. For the CDR3, the DNA is TGTGCCAGCAGCCAAGATATCTGGGGATGGCAGCCCCAGCATTTT. Translated: CASSQDIWGWQPQHF.

This clonotype was picked up a small number of times. The chain combines TRBV12-3 or TRBV12-4 with TRBJ1-5; no firm D call. Trimming took off 6 bases at V and 0 bases at J, with 12 bases between the two ends. The CDR3 loop spans 15 amino acids. The CDR3 reads CASSSWPYSNQPQHF. The CDR3 nucleotides read TGTGCCAGCAGCTCCTGGCCCTATAGCAATCAGCCCCAGCATTTT.

The chain couples TRBV4-3 to TRBJ1-5; tentative D call: TRBD1 (5 bases). Per germline, CDR1 LGHNA and CDR2 YSLEER. The CDR3 totals 16 residues. V was pared by 0 bases and J by 1 base, with 10 bases between. The CDR3 region has the DNA TGCGCCAGCAGCCAAGAGAGGGGTAGGAGCAATCAGCCCCAGCATTTT. Its protein product is CASSQERGRSNQPQHF.

On this clonotype: This CDR3 is missing its conserved last phenylalanine or tryptophan, likely due to a read error. No DNA is shown, since the ends of the CDR3 on it are uncertain; the CDR3 is the one TCRdb lists. The V call is TRBV21-1, the J call TRBJ2-5; the listed D gene, TRBD1, was not tested against the DNA. TRBV21-1 is a pseudogene locus. With termini counted, the CDR3 has 20 amino acids. The chain's CDR3 is CASSKWAGRGQGARHETQYL.

This clonotype appeared a few times. The rearrangement uses TRBV12-3 or TRBV12-4 and TRBJ2-2; perhaps TRBD2 as D (7 bases). The CDR3 extends over 16 amino acids. V dropped 2 bases and J dropped 3 bases, with 13 bases sitting between them. The DNA of the CDR3 is TGTGCCAGCAGTTTACGGGGGGCCGCGGACACCGGGGAGCTGTTTTTT. Translated: CASSLRGAADTGELFF.

The chain uses TRBV20-1 and TRBJ2-2, with TRBD2 matching over 15 bases. CDR1 and CDR2 (germline): DFQATT, SNEGSKA (reference sequence). This CDR3 comprises 13 residues. The J segment lost 10 bases and the V segment lost 6 bases, leaving 3 bases of the junction unmatched. The CDR3 coding sequence is TGCAGTGCCGGACTAGCGGGAGGGGTGGAGCTGTTTTTT. Translated: CSAGLAGGVELFF.

This clonotype was picked up a small number of times. This rearrangement joins TRBV25-1 to TRBJ2-7; D possibly uses TRBD1 or TRBD2 (5 bases each). The germline V and J ends were trimmed by 3 bases and 4 bases, with 16 bases remaining between them. The CDR3 consists of 15 residues. Germline values: CDR1 MGHDK, CDR2 SYGVNS. CDR3 sequence reads: CASSDPRGRSYEQYF. CDR3 DNA: TGTGCCAGCAGTGACCCCCGGGGACGTAGTTACGAGCAGTACTTC.

There are a few counts of this clonotype. The rearrangement uses TRBV4-1 and TRBJ2-2; 9 bases are shared with TRBD1. This CDR3 is built from 17 residues. From germline, CDR1 is MGHRA and CDR2 YSYEKL. V lost 4 bases and J lost 2; bases outside the gene matches: 8. Written as DNA, the CDR3 is TGCGCCAGCAGCCGATCTCCGGGACAGGGCAACACCGGGGAGCTGTTTTTT. This translates into CASSRSPGQGNTGELFF.

A few counts support this clonotype. The rearrangement uses TRBV7-6 and TRBJ1-1, with no clear D. The CDR3 loop spans 15 amino acids. Germline CDR1 reads SGHVS; CDR2 reads FNYEAQ. V shed 1 base and J shed 5 bases, with 14 bases lying between them. CDR3 nucleotides: TGTGCCAGCAGCTTAGGAGGTGGGAGGTTAACTGAAGCTTTCTTT. Protein: CASSLGGGRLTEAFF.

This clonotype was recorded a few times. The chain uses TRBV4-2 and TRBJ2-5; D is undetermined. Trimming shortened V by 0 bases and J by 1 base, and 6 bases separated the two germline ends. This CDR3 contains 14 residues. The V gene's germline CDR1 is LGHNA and CDR2 YNFKEQ. CDR3 nucleotides: TGTGCCAGCAGCCAAGAAACTGCCCAAGAGACCCAGTACTTC. This gives the protein CASSQETAQETQYF.

This clonotype was detected only a few times. The chain carries TRBV5-1 and TRBJ2-2; D gene unclear. Germline CDR1 reads SGHRS; CDR2 reads YFSETQ. The V end was cut by 3 bases, the J end by 1 base, with 7 bases between. This CDR3 has 14 residues. CDR3 coding DNA: TGCGCCAGCAGCTCTCAGCGGAACACCGGGGAGCTGTTTTTT. This gives the protein CASSSQRNTGELFF.

This clonotype was found many times. The rearrangement uses TRBV12-3 or TRBV12-4 and TRBJ1-2; D is perhaps TRBD1 (5 bases). The CDR3 is 13 residues long. The germline V and J ends were trimmed by 4 bases and 4 bases, with 10 bases remaining between them. The DNA of the CDR3 is TGTGCCAGCAGTTCGCAGGGACTCTATGGCTACACCTTC. Protein sequence: CASSSQGLYGYTF.

The DNA for the CDR3 is TGCGCCAGCAGCGGGACTAGCGGGGTATCGGGCACAGATACGCAGTATTTT. Translating gives CASSGTSGVSGTDTQYF. The chain carries TRBV5-1 and TRBJ2-3; 13 positions match TRBD2. The junction had 6 bases not matched to a gene; V was cut back by 4 bases and J by 1 base. This CDR3 spans 17 amino acids. In germline, CDR1 is SGHRS, CDR2 YFSETQ.

This clonotype was recorded many times. Compared with germline, one end of the junction differs, possibly owing to a read error. V gene TRBV12-3 or TRBV12-4 combines with J gene TRBJ1-2; maybe TRBD1 (6 bases). The CDR3 covers 14 residues. The CDR3 nucleotides read TGTGCCAGCACCCTAGGGGGGGGACTACCCCACAAGGCCTTC. Translation: CASTLGGGLPHKAF.